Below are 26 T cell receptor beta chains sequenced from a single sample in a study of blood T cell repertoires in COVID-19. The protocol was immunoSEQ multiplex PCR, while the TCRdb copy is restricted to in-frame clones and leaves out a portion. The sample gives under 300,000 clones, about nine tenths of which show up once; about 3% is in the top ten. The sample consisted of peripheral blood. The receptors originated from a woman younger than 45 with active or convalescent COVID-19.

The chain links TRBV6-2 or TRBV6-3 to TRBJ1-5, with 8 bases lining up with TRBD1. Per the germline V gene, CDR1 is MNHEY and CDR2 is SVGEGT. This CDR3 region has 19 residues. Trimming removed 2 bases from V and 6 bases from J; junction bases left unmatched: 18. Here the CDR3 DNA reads TGTGCCAGCAGTTACAGAGAGGCCAGGGGGCCCAGGGGTGCTCAGCCCCAGCATTTT. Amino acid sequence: CASSYREARGPRGAQPQHF.

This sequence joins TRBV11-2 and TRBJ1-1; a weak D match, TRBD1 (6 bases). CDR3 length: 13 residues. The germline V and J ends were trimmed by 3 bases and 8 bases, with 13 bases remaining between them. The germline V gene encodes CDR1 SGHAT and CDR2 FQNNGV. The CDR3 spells CASSFRLQGEAFF. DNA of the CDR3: TGTGCCAGCAGCTTTAGGCTACAGGGAGAAGCTTTCTTT. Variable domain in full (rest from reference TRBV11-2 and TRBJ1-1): EAGVAQSPRYKIIEKRQSVAFWCNPISGHATLYWYQQILGQGPKLLIQFQNNGVVDDSQLPKDRFSAERLKGVDSTLKIQPAKLEDSAVYLCASSFRLQGEAFFGQGTRLTVV.

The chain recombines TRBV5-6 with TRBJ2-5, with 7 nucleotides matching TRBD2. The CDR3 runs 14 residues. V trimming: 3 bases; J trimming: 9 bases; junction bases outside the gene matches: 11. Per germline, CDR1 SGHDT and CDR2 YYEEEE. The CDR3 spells CASSSGLIVGAQYF. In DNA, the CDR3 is TGTGCCAGCAGCTCGGGACTAATAGTTGGGGCCCAGTACTTC.

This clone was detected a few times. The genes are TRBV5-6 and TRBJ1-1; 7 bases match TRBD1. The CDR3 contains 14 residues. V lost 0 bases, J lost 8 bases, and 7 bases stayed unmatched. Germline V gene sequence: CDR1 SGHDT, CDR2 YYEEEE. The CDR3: CASSLAQSRGEAFF. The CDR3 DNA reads TGTGCCAGCAGCTTGGCCCAGTCCAGGGGGGAAGCTTTCTTT. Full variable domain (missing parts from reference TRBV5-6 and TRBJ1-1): DAGVTQSPTHLIKTRGQQVTLRCSPKSGHDTVSWYQQALGQGPQFIFQYYEEEERQRGNFPDRFSGHQFPNYSSELNVNALLLGDSALYLCASSLAQSRGEAFFGQGTRLTVV.

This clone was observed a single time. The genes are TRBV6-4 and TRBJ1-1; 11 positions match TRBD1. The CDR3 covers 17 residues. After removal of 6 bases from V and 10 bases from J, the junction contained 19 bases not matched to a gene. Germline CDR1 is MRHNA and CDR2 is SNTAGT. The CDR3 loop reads CASSPNPPDRGRRGAFF. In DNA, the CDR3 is TGTGCCAGCAGCCCCAACCCCCCGGACAGGGGGCGCAGAGGAGCTTTCTTT.

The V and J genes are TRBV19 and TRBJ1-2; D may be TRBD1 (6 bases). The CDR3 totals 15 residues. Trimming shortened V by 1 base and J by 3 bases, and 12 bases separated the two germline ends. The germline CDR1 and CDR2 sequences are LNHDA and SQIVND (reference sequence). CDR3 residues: CASSIARQDYYGYTF. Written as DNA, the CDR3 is TGTGCCAGTAGTATAGCCCGACAGGACTACTATGGCTACACCTTC.

CDR3 protein: CASSTGLTLYNEQFF. CDR3 sequence (DNA): TGTGCCAGCAGCACGGGACTAACACTATACAATGAGCAGTTCTTC. The rearrangement links TRBV9 to TRBJ2-1, with 7 nucleotides matching TRBD2. The CDR3 runs to 15 residues. With V trimmed by 4 bases and J by 4 bases, 8 bases remained unmatched. The germline CDR1 and CDR2 sequences are SGDLS and YYNGEE. Using reference TRBV9 and TRBJ2-1 for the parts outside the CDR3, the full variable domain is DSGVTQTPKHLITATGQRVTLRCSPRSGDLSVYWYQQSLDQGLQFLIQYYNGEERAKGNILERFSAQQFPDLHSELNLSSLELGDSALYFCASSTGLTLYNEQFFGPGTRLTVL.

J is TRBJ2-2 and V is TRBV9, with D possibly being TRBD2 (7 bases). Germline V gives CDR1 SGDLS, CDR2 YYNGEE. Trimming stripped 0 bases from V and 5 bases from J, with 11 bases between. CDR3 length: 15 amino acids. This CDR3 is CASSVGRGATGELFF. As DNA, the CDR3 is TGTGCCAGCAGCGTAGGCCGGGGGGCAACCGGGGAGCTGTTTTTT.

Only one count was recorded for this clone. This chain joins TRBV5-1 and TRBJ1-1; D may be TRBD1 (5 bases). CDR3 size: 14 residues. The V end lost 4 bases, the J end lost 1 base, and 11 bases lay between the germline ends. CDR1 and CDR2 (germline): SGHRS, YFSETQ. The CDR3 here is CASSQITGNTEAFF. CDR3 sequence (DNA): TGCGCCAGCAGCCAAATTACAGGGAACACTGAAGCTTTCTTT.

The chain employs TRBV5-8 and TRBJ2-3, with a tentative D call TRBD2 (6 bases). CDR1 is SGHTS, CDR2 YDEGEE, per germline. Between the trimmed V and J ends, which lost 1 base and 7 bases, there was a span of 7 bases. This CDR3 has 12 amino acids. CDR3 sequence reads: CASSLRGNTQYF. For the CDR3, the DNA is TGTGCCAGCAGCTTGCGGGGGAATACGCAGTATTTT.

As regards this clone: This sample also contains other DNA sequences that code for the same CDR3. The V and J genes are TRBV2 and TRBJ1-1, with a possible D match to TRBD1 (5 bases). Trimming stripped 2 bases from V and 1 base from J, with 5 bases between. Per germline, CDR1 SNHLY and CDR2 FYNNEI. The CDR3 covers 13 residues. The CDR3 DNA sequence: TGTGCCAGCAGTGAACAGGGGAACACTGAAGCTTTCTTT. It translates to CASSEQGNTEAFF.

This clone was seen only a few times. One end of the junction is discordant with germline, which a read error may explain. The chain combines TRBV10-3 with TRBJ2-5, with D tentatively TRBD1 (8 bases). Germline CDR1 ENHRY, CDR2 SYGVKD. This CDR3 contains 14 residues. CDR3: CAVSRQGREETQYF. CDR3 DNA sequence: TGTGCCGTCAGCAGACAGGGGAGGGAAGAGACCCAGTACTTC.

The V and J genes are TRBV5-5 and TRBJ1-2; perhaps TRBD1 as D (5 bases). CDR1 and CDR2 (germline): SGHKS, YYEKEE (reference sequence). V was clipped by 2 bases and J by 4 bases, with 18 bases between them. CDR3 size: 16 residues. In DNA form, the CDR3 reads TGTGCCAGCAGCTTACGACAGCTGACGGCCTTCTATGGCTACACCTTC. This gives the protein CASSLRQLTAFYGYTF.

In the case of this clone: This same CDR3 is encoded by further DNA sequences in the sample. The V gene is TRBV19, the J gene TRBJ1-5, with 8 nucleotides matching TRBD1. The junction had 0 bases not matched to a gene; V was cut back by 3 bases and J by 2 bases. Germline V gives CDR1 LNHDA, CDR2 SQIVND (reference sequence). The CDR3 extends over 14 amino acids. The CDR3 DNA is TGTGCCAGTAGTATGACAGGGGGCAATCAGCCCCAGCATTTT. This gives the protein CASSMTGGNQPQHF.

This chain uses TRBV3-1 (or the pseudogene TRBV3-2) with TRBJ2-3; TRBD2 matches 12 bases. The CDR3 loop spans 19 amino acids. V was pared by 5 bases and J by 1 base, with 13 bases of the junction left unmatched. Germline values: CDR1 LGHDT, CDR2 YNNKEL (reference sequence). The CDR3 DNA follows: TGTGCCAGCAGCAGAGGCCTAGCGGGGGGGCCCCCCTGCACAGATACGCAGTATTTT. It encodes CASSRGLAGGPPCTDTQYF.

Written as DNA, the CDR3 is TGCAGCGTCCACGGACAGGGGGTTTATGGCTACACCTTC. Amino acids: CSVHGQGVYGYTF. The V gene is TRBV29-1, the J gene TRBJ1-2; 10 bases are shared with TRBD1. Germline trimming cut 6 bases from V and 5 bases from J; bases unmatched to any gene: 6. Germline V gives CDR1 SQVTM, CDR2 ANQGSEA. The CDR3 covers 13 residues.

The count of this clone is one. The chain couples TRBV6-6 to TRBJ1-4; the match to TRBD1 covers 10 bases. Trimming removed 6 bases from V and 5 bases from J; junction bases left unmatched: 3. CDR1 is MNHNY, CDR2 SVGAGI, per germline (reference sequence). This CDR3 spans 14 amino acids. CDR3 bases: TGTGCCAGCAGGTGGACAGGGGGGAATGAAAAACTGTTTTTT. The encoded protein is CASRWTGGNEKLFF.

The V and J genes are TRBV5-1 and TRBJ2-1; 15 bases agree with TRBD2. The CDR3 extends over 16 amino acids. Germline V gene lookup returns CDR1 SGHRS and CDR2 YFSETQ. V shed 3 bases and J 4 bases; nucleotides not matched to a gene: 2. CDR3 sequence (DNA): TGCGCCAGCAGCTCCGGACTAGCGGGGGGGTACAATGAGCAGTTCTTC. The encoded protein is CASSSGLAGGYNEQFF.

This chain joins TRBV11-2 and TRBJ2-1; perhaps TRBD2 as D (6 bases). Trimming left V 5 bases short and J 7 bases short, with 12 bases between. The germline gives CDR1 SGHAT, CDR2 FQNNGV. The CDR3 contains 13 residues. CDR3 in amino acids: CASSPLRGNEQFF. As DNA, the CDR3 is TGTGCCAGCAGCCCACTCCGGGGGAATGAGCAGTTCTTC.

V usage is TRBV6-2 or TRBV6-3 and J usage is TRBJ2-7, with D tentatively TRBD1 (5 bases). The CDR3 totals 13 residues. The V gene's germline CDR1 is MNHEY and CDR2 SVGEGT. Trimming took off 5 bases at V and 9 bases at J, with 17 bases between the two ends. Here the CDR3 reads CASSPDKVTGQYF. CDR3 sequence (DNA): TGTGCCAGCAGTCCGGACAAGGTGACCGGGCAGTACTTC.

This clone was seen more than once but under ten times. Here the CDR3 DNA reads TGTGCCAGCAGCCAAGCGGGGGGCACCGGGGAGCTGTTTTTT. Its protein is CASSQAGGTGELFF. The chain recombines TRBV9 with TRBJ2-2, with TRBD2 identical over 9 bases. Trimming took 4 bases from V and 4 from J; bases not matched to a gene: 2. The CDR3 runs to 14 residues. Germline CDR1 SGDLS, CDR2 YYNGEE.

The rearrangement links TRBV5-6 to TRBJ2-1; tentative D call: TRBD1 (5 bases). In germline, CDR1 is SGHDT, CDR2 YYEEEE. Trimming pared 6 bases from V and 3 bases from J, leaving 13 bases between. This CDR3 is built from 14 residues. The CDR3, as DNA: TGTGCCAGCACCCAGGGTTGGGGCTACAATGAGCAGTTCTTC. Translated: CASTQGWGYNEQFF.

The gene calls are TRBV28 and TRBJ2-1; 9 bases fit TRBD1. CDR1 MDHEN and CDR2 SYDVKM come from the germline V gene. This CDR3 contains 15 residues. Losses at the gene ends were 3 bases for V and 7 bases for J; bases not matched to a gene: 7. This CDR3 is CASSLGTGFMNEQFF. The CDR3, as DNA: TGTGCCAGCAGTTTGGGGACAGGGTTTATGAATGAGCAGTTCTTC.

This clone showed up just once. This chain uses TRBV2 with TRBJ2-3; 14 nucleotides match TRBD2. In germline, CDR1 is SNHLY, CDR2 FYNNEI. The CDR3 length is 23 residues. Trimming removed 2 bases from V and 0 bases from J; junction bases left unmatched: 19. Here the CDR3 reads CASSERRTGWGLAGASSTDTQYF. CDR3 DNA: TGTGCCAGCAGTGAAAGACGGACAGGATGGGGACTAGCGGGGGCCTCTAGCACAGATACGCAGTATTTT.

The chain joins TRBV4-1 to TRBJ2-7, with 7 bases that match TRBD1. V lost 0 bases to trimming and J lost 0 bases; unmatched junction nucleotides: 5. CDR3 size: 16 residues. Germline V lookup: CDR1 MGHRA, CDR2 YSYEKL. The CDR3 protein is CASSQEWDSTSYEQYF. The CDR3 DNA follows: TGCGCCAGCAGCCAAGAGTGGGACAGTACCTCCTACGAGCAGTACTTC.

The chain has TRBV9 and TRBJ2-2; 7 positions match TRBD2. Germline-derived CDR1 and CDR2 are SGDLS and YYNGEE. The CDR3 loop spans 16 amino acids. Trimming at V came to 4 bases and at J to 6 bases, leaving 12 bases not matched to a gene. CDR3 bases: TGTGCCAGCAGCCTGGGGTCAGCCGGGGGGTCCGGGGAGCTGTTTTTT. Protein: CASSLGSAGGSGELFF.